The 7 T cell receptor beta chains given below trace back to one sample, sequenced in a study of long-term antiretroviral therapy in people with HIV. Samples were assayed with immunoSEQ v3.0 at survey level. Clones were read by immunoSEQ multiplex PCR, and TCRdb kept only the in-frame ones, dropping some. The sample carries 20,000 to 30,000 clones, around 80% recorded once. The sample consisted of unsorted PBMCs, taken 1.2 years after starting antiretroviral therapy. The origin of the receptors is a woman aged 40 to 50 with HIV.

The chain recombines TRBV4-3 with TRBJ2-3; 8 bases map to TRBD2. CDR3 length: 14 amino acids. The germline CDR1 and CDR2 sequences are LGHNA and YSLEER. The J segment lost 1 base and the V segment lost 6 bases, leaving 3 bases of the junction unmatched. CDR3 protein: CASSPSGRTDTQYF. The CDR3 nucleotides read TGCGCCAGCAGTCCTAGCGGGCGCACAGATACGCAGTATTTT.

V gene TRBV13 combines with J gene TRBJ2-3; either TRBD1 or TRBD2 may supply D (5 bases each). Germline V gene data show CDR1 as PRHDT and CDR2 as FYEKMQ (reference sequence). The length of the CDR3 is 15 residues. The germline V and J ends were trimmed by 3 bases and 1 base, with 11 bases remaining between them. The CDR3 DNA sequence: TGTGCCAGCAGCTTGGGACCCTTGGGCACAGATACGCAGTATTTT. Amino acid sequence: CASSLGPLGTDTQYF.

V usage is TRBV28 and J usage is TRBJ1-5, with D perhaps matching TRBD1 (5 bases). Germline loops: CDR1 MDHEN, CDR2 SYDVKM. The V end was cut by 1 base, the J end by 2 bases, with 12 bases between. The CDR3 has 16 residues. CDR3 protein: CASSLFWGVGNQPQHF. The CDR3 nucleotides are TGTGCCAGCAGTTTATTCTGGGGGGTGGGCAATCAGCCCCAGCATTTT.

The rearrangement joins TRBV27 to TRBJ2-7; D gene uncertain. Trimming stripped 5 bases from V and 1 base from J, with 18 bases between. From germline, CDR1 is MNHEY and CDR2 SMNVEV (reference sequence). The CDR3 covers 16 residues. CDR3 loop: CASSPLVPAMSYEQYF. CDR3 sequence (DNA): TGTGCCAGCAGTCCCCTGGTGCCAGCTATGTCCTACGAGCAGTACTTC.

This chain uses TRBV2 with TRBJ1-5; D gene uncertain. CDR1 SNHLY and CDR2 FYNNEI come from the germline V gene. Trimming removed 0 bases from V and 2 bases from J, with 5 bases in between. This CDR3 contains 14 residues. This CDR3 reads CASSEAGRNQPQHF. CDR3 nucleotides: TGTGCCAGCAGTGAAGCCGGGCGCAATCAGCCCCAGCATTTT. Filled out from reference TRBV2 and TRBJ1-5, the complete variable domain reads EPEVTQTPSHQVTQMGQEVILRCVPISNHLYFYWYRQILGQKVEFLVSFYNNEISEKSEIFDDQFSVERPDGSNFTLKIRSTKLEDSAMYFCASSEAGRNQPQHFGDGTRLSIL.

The chain has TRBV7-9 and TRBJ2-3; D gene uncertain. The CDR3 is made up of 14 amino acids. The ends were cut back, 5 bases at V and 4 bases at J, with 13 bases in the middle. Germline-derived CDR1 and CDR2 are SEHNR and FQNEAQ (reference sequence). CDR3 coding DNA: TGTGCCAGCAGCCTCCTGGGCCTCGCAGATACGCAGTATTTT. Translating gives CASSLLGLADTQYF.

The V and J genes are TRBV4-3 and TRBJ2-5, with D unclear. Germline V CDR1 and CDR2: LGHNA, YSLEER. The CDR3 runs 13 residues. V was clipped by 3 bases and J by 5 bases, with 10 bases between them. The CDR3 coding sequence is TGCGCCAGCAGCCAGTCCCCGGAGGAGACCCAGTACTTC. The encoded protein is CASSQSPEETQYF.